This TCR beta chain stems from a study of beta chain features in type 1 diabetes. Per the germline V gene, CDR1 is SGHDT and CDR2 is YYEEEE. The V and J ends lost 1 base and 6 bases respectively, with 11 bases between them. The CDR3 is 15 amino acids. The study reverse transcribed the entire isolated RNA, so it sequenced expressed TCRB transcripts. About 4 million reads was the average for naive, central memory and regulatory T cell samples. Using immunoSEQ multiplex PCR, the repertoire was profiled, and TCRdb retains in-frame clones only, with some absent. The sample carries around 340,000 clones, around 9% recorded once. Per donor, one heparinised blood draw averaged about 116 mL. Cell sorting via CD45RO/CCR7/CD25/CD127/CD95/CD27 was performed to obtain CD4+ naive, central memory, regulatory and stem cell-like memory cells. Study-level results: The study found moderately but significantly shorter TCRB CDR3s in all four CD4+ subsets of Type 1 diabetes patients. Any HLA-type effect on TCRB rearrangement remained unresolved here.

As regards this clone: The antigen is unknown.

Material for sequencing was central memory CD4+ T cells from blood. The chain is built from TRBV5-6 and TRBJ1-6; D uncertain. The TCR sequence derives from a man aged 30 to 39 with type 1 diabetes. The CDR3 sequence: CASSLLGLGNSPLHF. CDR3 nucleotides: TGTGCCAGCAGCTTGTTAGGTTTGGGTAATTCACCCCTCCACTTT.